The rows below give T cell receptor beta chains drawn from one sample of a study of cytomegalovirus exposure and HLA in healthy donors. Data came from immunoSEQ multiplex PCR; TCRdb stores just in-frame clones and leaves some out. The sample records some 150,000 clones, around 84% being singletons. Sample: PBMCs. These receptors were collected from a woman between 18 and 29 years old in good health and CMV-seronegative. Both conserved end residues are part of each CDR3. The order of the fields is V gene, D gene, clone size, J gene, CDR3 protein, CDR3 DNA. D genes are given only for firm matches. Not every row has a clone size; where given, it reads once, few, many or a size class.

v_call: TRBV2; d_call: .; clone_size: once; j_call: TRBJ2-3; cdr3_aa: CASRARGALSTDTQYF; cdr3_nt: TGTGCCAGCAGAGCCCGGGGGGCCCTTAGCACAGATACGCAGTATTTT
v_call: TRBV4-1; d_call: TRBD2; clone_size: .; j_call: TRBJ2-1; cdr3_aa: CASSQQTSGGYNEQFF; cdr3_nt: TGCGCCAGCAGCCAGCAGACTAGCGGGGGGTACAATGAGCAGTTCTTC
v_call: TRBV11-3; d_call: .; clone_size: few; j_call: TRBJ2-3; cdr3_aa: CASSGAAGTDTQYF; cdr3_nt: TGTGCCAGCAGTGGAGCGGCTGGCACAGATACGCAGTATTTT
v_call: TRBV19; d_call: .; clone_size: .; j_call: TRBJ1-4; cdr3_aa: CASSPEAASGEKLFF; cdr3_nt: TGTGCCAGTAGTCCCGAGGCGGCCTCGGGAGAAAAACTGTTTTTT
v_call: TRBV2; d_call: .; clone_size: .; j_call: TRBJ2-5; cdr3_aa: CASTGVGETQYF; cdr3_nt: TGTGCCAGCACGGGGGTCGGGGAGACCCAGTACTTC
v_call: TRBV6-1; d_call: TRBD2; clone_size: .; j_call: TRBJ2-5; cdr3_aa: CASPGLAGGETQYF; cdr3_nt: TGTGCCAGCCCAGGACTAGCGGGAGGAGAGACCCAGTACTTC
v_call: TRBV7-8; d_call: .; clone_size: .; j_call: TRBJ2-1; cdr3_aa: CASSFQGIHEQFF; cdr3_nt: TGTGCCAGCAGCTTCCAGGGAATCCATGAGCAGTTCTTC
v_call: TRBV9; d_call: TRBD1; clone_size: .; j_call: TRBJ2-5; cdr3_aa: CASSVGSGQGRQTQYF; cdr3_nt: TGTGCCAGCAGCGTAGGCTCGGGACAGGGAAGACAGACCCAGTACTTC
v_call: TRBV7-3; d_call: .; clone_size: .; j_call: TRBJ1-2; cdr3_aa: CASSPPGGGYTF; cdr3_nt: TGTGCCAGCAGCCCTCCGGGGGGTGGCTACACCTTC
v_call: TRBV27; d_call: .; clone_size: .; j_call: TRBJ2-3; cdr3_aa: CASRTVGADTQYF; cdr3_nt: TGTGCCAGCAGGACAGTGGGCGCAGATACGCAGTATTTT
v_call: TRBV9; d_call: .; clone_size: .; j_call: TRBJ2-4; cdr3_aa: CASSVGPGSNIQYF; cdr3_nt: TGTGCCAGCAGCGTAGGTCCGGGTTCAAACATTCAGTACTTC
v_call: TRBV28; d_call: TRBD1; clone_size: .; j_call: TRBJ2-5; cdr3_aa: CASPPPGDRAQETQYF; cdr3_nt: TGTGCCAGCCCTCCTCCAGGGGACAGGGCCCAAGAGACCCAGTACTTC
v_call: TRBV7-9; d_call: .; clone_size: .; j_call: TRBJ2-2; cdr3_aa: CASSLPPRANTGELFF; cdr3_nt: TGTGCCAGCAGCTTACCTCCCAGGGCAAACACCGGGGAGCTGTTTTTT
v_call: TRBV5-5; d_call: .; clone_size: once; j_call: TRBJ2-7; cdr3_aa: CASSPRRQFEAVYEQYF; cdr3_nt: TGTGCCAGCAGCCCCCGCCGACAGTTCGAGGCCGTCTACGAGCAGTACTTC
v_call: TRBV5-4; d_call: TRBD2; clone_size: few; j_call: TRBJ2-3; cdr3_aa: CASSSGLAGGTDTQYF; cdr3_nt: TGTGCCAGCAGCTCGGGACTAGCGGGGGGCACAGATACGCAGTATTTT
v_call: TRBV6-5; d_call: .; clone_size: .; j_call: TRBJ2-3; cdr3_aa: CASTRGDTQYF; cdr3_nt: TGTGCCAGCACGCGGGGAGATACGCAGTATTTT
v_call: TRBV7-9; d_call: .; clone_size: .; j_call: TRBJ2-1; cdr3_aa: CASSPGAGLYEQFF; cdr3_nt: TGTGCCAGCAGCCCGGGAGCAGGTTTGTATGAGCAGTTCTTC